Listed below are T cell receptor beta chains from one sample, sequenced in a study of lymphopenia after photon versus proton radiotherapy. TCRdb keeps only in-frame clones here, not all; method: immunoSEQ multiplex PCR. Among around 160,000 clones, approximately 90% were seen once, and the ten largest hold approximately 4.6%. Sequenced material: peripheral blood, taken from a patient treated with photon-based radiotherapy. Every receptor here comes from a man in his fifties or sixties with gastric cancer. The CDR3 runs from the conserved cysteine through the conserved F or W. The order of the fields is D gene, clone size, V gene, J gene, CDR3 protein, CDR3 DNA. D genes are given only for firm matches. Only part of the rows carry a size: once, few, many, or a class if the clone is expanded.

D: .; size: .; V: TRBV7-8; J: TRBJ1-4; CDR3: CASSLRGAIATNEKLFF; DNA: TGTGCCAGCAGCTTGAGGGGAGCTATTGCAACTAATGAAAAACTGTTTTTT
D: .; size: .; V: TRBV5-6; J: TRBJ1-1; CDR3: CASSGRVMGDTEAFF; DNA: TGTGCCAGCAGCGGGAGGGTCATGGGTGACACTGAAGCTTTCTTT
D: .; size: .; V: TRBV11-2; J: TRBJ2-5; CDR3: CASSLDRVQETQYF; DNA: TGTGCCAGCAGCTTAGACCGAGTCCAAGAGACCCAGTACTTC
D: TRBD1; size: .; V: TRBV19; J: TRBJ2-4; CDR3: CASSPWTGGDNIQYF; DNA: TGTGCCAGTAGTCCCTGGACAGGGGGCGACAACATTCAGTACTTC
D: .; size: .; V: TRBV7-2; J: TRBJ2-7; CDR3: CASSLGNGLLEQYF; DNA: TGTGCCAGCAGCTTAGGTAACGGTCTCTTGGAGCAGTACTTC
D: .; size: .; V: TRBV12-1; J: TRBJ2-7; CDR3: CASSFAPSGKGSYEQYF; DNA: TGTGCCAGCAGCTTTGCGCCTAGCGGGAAAGGTAGTTACGAGCAGTACTTC
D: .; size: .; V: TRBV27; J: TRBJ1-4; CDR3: CASSSTDTDEKLFF; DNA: TGTGCCAGCAGTTCGACAGACACAGATGAAAAACTGTTTTTT
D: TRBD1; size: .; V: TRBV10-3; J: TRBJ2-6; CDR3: CAISEQGQGFTGANVLTF; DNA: TGTGCCATCAGTGAGCAGGGACAGGGTTTTACTGGGGCCAACGTCCTGACTTTC
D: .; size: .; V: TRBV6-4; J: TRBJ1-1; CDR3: CASSDQRHMNTEAFF; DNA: TGTGCCAGCAGTGACCAGCGTCATATGAACACTGAAGCTTTCTTT
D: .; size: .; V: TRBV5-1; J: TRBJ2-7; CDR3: CASSPQGRYEQYF; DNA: TGCGCCAGCAGCCCCCAGGGGAGGTACGAGCAGTACTTC
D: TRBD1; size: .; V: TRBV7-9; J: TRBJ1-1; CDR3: CASSLETGGQNTEAFF; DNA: TGTGCCAGCAGCTTGGAGACAGGGGGCCAGAACACTGAAGCTTTCTTT
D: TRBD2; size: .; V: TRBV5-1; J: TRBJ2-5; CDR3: CASWAGTSRETQYF; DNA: TGCGCCAGCTGGGCCGGGACTAGCCGAGAGACCCAGTACTTC
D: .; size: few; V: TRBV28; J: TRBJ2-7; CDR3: CASSSLPSANYRSYEQYF; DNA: TGTGCCAGCAGTTCCCTCCCCTCGGCTAACTATCGCTCCTACGAGCAGTACTTC
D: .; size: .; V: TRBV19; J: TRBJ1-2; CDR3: CASTIWGSNYGYTF; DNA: TGTGCCAGTACTATCTGGGGGAGTAACTATGGCTACACCTTC
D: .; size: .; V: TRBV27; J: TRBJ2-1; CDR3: CASSQDRTSYNEQFF; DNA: TGTGCCAGCAGCCAGGACAGAACGTCTTACAATGAGCAGTTCTTC
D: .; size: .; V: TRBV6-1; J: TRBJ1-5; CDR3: CASSGGGAPNQPQHF; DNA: TGTGCCAGCAGTGGCGGAGGGGCCCCCAATCAGCCCCAGCATTTT
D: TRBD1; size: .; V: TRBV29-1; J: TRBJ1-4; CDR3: CSVEDGQGVTGNEKLFF; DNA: TGCAGCGTTGAAGACGGACAGGGGGTGACGGGTAATGAAAAACTGTTTTTT
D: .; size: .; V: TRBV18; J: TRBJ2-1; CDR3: CASSPGTTLGEQFF; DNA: TGTGCCAGCTCACCCGGGACAACGTTGGGTGAGCAGTTCTTC
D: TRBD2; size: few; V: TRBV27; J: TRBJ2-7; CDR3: CASSLSGETSRAYEQYF; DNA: TGTGCCAGCAGTTTATCGGGGGAGACTAGCCGGGCCTACGAGCAGTACTTC
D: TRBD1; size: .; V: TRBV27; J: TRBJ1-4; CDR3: CASSSQGAREKLFF; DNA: TGTGCCAGCAGTTCACAGGGGGCGCGAGAAAAACTGTTTTTT
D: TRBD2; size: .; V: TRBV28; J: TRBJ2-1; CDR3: CASSLPPGGRAHEQFF; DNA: TGTGCCAGCAGTCTCCCCCCGGGCGGGAGGGCCCATGAGCAGTTCTTC
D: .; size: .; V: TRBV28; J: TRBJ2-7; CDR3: CASRDRYEQYF; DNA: TGTGCCAGCAGAGACCGCTACGAGCAGTACTTC
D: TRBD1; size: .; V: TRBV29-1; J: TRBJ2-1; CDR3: CSVADRPQQFF; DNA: TGCAGCGTTGCGGACAGGCCTCAGCAGTTCTTC
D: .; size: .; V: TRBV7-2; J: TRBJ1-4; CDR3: CASSPNRGGEKLFF; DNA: TGTGCCAGCAGCCCAAATCGGGGCGGAGAAAAACTGTTTTTT
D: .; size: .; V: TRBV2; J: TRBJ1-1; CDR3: CASSDRGGRPEAFF; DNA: TGTGCCAGCAGTGACCGGGGGGGGCGCCCTGAAGCTTTCTTT
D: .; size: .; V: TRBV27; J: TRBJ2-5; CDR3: CASWSQSRGQETQYF; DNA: TGTGCCAGCTGGTCACAGTCCAGGGGCCAAGAGACCCAGTACTTC
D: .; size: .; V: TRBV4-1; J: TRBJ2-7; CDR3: CASSQDKSQGFYEQYF; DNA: TGCGCCAGCAGCCAAGATAAGAGTCAGGGGTTCTACGAGCAGTACTTC
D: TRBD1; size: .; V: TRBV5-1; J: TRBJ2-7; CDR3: CASSLDRGRVFSKQYF; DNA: TGCGCCAGCAGCTTGGACAGGGGGCGCGTCTTCTCCAAGCAGTACTTC
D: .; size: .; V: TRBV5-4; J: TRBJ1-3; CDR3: CASSLWGPGNTIYF; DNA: TGTGCCAGCAGCTTGTGGGGGCCGGGAAACACCATATATTTT
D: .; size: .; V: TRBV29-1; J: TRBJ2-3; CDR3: CSVEPGTASTDTQYF; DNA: TGCAGCGTTGAACCCGGGACCGCGTCCACAGATACGCAGTATTTT
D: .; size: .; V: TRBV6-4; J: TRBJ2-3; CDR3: CASSYRGGDTQYF; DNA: TGTGCCAGCAGCTACAGGGGAGGAGATACGCAGTATTTT
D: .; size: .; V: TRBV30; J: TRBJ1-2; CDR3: CAWDRNYGYTF; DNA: TGTGCCTGGGACAGGAACTATGGCTACACCTTC
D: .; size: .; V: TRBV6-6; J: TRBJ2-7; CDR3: CASSPYLSSYEQYF; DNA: TGTGCCAGCAGTCCCTATCTTAGCTCCTACGAGCAGTACTTC
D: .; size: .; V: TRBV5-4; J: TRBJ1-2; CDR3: CASSLGLGEGEGYTF; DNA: TGTGCCAGCAGCTTGGGGTTGGGAGAGGGGGAAGGCTACACCTTC
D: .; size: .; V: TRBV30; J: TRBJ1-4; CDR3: CAWSEGMWEKLFF; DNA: TGTGCCTGGAGTGAGGGGATGTGGGAAAAACTGTTTTTT
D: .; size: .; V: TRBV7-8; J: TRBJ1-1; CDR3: CASSSPPGTEAFF; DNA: TGTGCCAGCAGTTCACCCCCGGGGACTGAAGCTTTCTTT
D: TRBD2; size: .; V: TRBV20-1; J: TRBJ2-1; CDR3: CSASSGAEQFF; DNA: TGCAGTGCCTCGAGCGGGGCTGAGCAGTTCTTC
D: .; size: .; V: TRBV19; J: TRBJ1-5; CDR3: CASSNQPGRNQPQHF; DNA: TGTGCCAGTAGTAATCAGCCAGGGAGGAATCAGCCCCAGCATTTT
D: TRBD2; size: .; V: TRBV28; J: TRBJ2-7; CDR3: CASRLGGTSGHEQYF; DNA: TGTGCCAGCAGACTCGGAGGGACTAGCGGGCACGAGCAGTACTTC
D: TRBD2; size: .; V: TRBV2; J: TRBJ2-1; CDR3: CASTNLAGAYNEQFF; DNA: TGTGCCAGTACAAATTTAGCGGGAGCCTACAATGAGCAGTTCTTC
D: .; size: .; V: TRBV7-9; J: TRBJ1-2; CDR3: CASSSLRGMGYTF; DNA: TGTGCCAGCAGCTCCCTCAGGGGTATGGGCTACACCTTC
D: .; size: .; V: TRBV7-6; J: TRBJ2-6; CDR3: CASSFQGRGANVLTF; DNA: TGTGCCAGCAGCTTCCAGGGAAGAGGGGCCAACGTCCTGACTTTC
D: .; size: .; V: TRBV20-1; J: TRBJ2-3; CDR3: CSAIVADTQYF; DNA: TGCAGTGCTATAGTAGCAGATACGCAGTATTTT
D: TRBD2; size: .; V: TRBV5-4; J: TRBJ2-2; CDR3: CASSVRDYNTGELFF; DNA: TGTGCCAGCAGCGTCCGGGACTATAACACCGGGGAGCTGTTTTTT
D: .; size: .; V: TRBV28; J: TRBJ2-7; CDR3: CASRLQGTREQYF; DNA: TGTGCCAGCAGACTACAGGGTACTCGCGAGCAGTACTTC
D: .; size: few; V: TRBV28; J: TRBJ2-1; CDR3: CASGTQTVYNEQFF; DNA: TGTGCCAGTGGGACCCAAACTGTATACAATGAGCAGTTCTTC
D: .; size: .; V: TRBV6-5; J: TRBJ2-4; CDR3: CASSYTGREGDIQYF; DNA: TGTGCCAGCAGTTACACTGGGCGAGAAGGGGACATTCAGTACTTC
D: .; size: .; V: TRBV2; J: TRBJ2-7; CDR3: CASSVVGYEQYF; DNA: TGTGCCAGCAGTGTTGTCGGGTACGAGCAGTACTTC
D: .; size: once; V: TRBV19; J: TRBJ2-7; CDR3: CASSIRGQRNEQYF; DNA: TGTGCCAGTAGTATAAGAGGTCAGAGAAACGAGCAGTACTTC
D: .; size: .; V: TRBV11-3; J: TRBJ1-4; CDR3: CASSPGATNEKLFF; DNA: TGTGCCAGCAGCCCCGGGGCAACTAATGAAAAACTGTTTTTT
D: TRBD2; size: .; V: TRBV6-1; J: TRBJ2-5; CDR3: CASSETSGSGETQYF; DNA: TGTGCCAGCAGTGAGACTAGCGGGAGCGGGGAGACCCAGTACTTC
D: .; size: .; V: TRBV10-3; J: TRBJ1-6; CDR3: CAISESPWRALHF; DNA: TGTGCCATCAGTGAGTCCCCTTGGAGGGCCCTCCACTTT